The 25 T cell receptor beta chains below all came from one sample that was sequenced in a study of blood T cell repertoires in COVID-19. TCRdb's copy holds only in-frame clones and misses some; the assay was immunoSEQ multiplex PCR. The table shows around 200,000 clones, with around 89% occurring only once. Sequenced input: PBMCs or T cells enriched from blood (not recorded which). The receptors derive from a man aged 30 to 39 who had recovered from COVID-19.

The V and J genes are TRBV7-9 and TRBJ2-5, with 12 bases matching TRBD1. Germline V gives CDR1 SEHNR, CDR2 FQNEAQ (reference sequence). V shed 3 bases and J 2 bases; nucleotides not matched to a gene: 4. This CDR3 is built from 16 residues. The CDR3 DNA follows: TGTGCCAGCAGCTTCCCGGGACAGGGGGCACAAGAGACCCAGTACTTC. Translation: CASSFPGQGAQETQYF. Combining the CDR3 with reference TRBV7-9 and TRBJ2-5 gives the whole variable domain DTGVSQNPRHKITKRGQNVTFRCDPISEHNRLYWYRQTLGQGPEFLTYFQNEAQLEKSRLLSDRFSAERPKGSFSTLEIQRTEQGDSAMYLCASSFPGQGAQETQYFGPGTRLLVL.

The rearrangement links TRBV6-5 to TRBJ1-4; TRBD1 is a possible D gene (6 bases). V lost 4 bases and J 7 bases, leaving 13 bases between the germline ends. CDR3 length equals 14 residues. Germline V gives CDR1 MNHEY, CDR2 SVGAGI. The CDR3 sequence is CASSLGHGSEKLFF. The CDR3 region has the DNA TGTGCCAGCAGTTTGGGACATGGGAGTGAAAAACTGTTTTTT.

CDR3 region: CASSTTGFSPLHF. CDR3 DNA: TGTGCCAGCAGTACGACAGGGTTTTCACCCCTCCACTTT. The chain links TRBV12-3 or TRBV12-4 to TRBJ1-6; 7 nucleotides line up with TRBD1. The CDR3 length is 13 residues. V dropped 5 bases and J dropped 9; count of bases not matched to a gene: 4.

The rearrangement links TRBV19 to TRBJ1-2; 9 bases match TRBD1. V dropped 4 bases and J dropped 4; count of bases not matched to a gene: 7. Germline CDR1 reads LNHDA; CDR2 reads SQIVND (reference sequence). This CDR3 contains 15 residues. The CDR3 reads CASSNRGQGSYGYTF. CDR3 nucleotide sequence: TGTGCCAGTAGTAACCGGGGACAGGGAAGCTATGGCTACACCTTC.

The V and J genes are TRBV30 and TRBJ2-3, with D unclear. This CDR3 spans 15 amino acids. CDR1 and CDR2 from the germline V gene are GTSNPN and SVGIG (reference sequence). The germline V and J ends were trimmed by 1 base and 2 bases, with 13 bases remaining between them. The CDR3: CAWSGYQAYTDTQYF. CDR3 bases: TGTGCCTGGAGTGGGTATCAGGCTTACACAGATACGCAGTATTTT.

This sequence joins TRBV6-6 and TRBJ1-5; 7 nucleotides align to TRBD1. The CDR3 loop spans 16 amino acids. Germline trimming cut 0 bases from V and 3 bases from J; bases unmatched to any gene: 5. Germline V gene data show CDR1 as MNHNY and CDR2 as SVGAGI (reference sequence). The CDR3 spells CASSYSSTGVNQPQHF. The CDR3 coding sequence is TGTGCCAGCAGTTACTCGAGTACAGGGGTCAATCAGCCCCAGCATTTT.

Written as DNA, the CDR3 is TGTGCCAGCAGCCCCCTACCGGGACAGGGATCAGGGGGCTTCTATGGCTACACCTTC. This gives the protein CASSPLPGQGSGGFYGYTF. The gene calls are TRBV11-2 and TRBJ1-2; 9 nucleotides align to TRBD1. Germline loops: CDR1 SGHAT, CDR2 FQNNGV. The CDR3 extends over 19 amino acids. Trimming took 5 bases from V and 4 from J; bases not matched to a gene: 20.

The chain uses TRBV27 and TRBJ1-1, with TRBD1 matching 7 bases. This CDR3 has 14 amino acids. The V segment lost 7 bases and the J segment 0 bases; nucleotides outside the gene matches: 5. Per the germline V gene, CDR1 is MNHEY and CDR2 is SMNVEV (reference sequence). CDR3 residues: CASKLQGMNTEAFF. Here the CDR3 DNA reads TGTGCCAGCAAGTTACAGGGGATGAACACTGAAGCTTTCTTT.

The CDR3 sequence is CASPKIQGKGNQPQHF. The CDR3 DNA reads as TGCGCCAGCCCGAAGATTCAGGGTAAGGGCAATCAGCCCCAGCATTTT. This sequence joins TRBV10-1 and TRBJ1-5; a weak D match, TRBD1 (5 bases). CDR1 WNHNN and CDR2 SYGVQD come from the germline V gene (reference sequence). V was cut by 8 bases and J by 2 bases, with 19 bases left in between. The CDR3 has 16 amino acids.

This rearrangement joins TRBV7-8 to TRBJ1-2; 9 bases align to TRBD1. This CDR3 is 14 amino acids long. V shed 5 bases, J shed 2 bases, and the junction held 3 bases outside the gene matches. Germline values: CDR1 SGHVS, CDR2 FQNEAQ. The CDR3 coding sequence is TGTGCCAGCAGCATGACAGGGGGAAACTATGGCTACACCTTC. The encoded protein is CASSMTGGNYGYTF.

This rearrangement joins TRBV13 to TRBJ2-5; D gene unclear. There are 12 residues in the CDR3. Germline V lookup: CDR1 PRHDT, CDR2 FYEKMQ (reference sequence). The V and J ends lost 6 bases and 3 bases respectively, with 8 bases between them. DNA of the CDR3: TGTGCCAGCAGTTTACAGAAAGAGACCCAGTACTTC. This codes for CASSLQKETQYF.

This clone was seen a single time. This CDR3 is CASSSGQGPDTQYF. The CDR3, as DNA: TGTGCCAGCAGCTCAGGACAGGGGCCGGATACGCAGTATTTT. The rearrangement uses TRBV11-2 and TRBJ2-3; TRBD1 matches at 9 bases. CDR3 length: 14 residues. Germline CDR1 is SGHAT and CDR2 is FQNNGV. Trimming at V came to 4 bases and at J to 6 bases, leaving 5 bases not matched to a gene.

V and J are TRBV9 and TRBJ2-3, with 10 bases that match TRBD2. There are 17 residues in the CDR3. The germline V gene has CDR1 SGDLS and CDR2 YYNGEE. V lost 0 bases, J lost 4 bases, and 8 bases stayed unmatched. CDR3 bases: TGTGCCAGCAGCGTAGACAGCGGGAGGGCCGGAGCAGATACGCAGTATTTT. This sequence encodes CASSVDSGRAGADTQYF.

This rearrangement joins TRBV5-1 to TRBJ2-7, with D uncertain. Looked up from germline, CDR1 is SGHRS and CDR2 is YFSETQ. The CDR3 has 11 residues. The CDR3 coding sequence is TGCGAAAGTGGCCGATCCTACGAGCAGTACTTC. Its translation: CESGRSYEQYF.

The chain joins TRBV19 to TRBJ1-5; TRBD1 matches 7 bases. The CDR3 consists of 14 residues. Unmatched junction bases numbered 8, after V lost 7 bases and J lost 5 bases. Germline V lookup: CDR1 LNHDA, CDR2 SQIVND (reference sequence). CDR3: CASTETGSHQPQHF. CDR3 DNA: TGTGCCAGTACCGAGACAGGGTCGCATCAGCCCCAGCATTTT.

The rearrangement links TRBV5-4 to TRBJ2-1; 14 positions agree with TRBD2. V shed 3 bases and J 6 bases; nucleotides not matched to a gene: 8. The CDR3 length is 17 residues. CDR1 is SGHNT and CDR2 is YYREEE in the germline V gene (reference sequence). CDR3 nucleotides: TGTGCCAGCAGCTCTAGACTAGCGGGGGGGCACGGCAATGAGCAGTTCTTC. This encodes CASSSRLAGGHGNEQFF. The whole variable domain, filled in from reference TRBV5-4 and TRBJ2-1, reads ETGVTQSPTHLIKTRGQQVTLRCSSQSGHNTVSWYQQALGQGPQFIFQYYREEENGRGNFPPRFSGLQFPNYSSELNVNALELDDSALYLCASSSRLAGGHGNEQFFGPGTRLTVL.

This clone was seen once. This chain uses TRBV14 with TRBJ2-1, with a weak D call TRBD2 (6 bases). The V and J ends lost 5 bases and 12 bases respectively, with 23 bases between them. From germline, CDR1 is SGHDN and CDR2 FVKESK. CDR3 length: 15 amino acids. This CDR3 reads CASSRSGGIKIGQFF. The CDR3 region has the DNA TGTGCCAGCAGCAGGTCGGGCGGGATTAAAATTGGGCAGTTCTTC.

The CDR3 loop is CASSCGQGGVCEQYF. The CDR3 nucleotides read TGTGCCAGCAGCTGTGGGCAGGGGGGCGTGTGCGAGCAGTACTTC. This chain joins TRBV21-1 and TRBJ2-7; the DNA was not compared with TRBD1, the D call given in the table. TRBV21-1 is designated a pseudogene. The CDR3 has 15 amino acids.

The CDR3 nucleotides are TGTGCCAGCAGCTTTAGCCTAGCGGCCTACAATGAGCAGTTCTTC. Protein sequence: CASSFSLAAYNEQFF. The V gene is TRBV5-6, the J gene TRBJ2-1; 7 bases agree with TRBD2. CDR3 size: 15 residues. V dropped 2 bases and J dropped 2; count of bases not matched to a gene: 4. CDR1 is SGHDT and CDR2 is YYEEEE in the germline V gene.

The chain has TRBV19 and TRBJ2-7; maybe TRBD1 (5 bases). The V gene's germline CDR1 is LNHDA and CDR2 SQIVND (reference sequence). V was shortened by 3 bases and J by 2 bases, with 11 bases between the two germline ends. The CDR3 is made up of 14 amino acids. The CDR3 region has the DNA TGTGCCAGTAGTATGGGGCAGGGCCCCTACGAGCAGTACTTC. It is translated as CASSMGQGPYEQYF. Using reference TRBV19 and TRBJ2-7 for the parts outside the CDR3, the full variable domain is DGGITQSPKYLFRKEGQNVTLSCEQNLNHDAMYWYRQDPGQGLRLIYYSQIVNDFQKGDIAEGYSVSREKKESFPLTVTSAQKNPTAFYLCASSMGQGPYEQYFGPGTRLTVT.

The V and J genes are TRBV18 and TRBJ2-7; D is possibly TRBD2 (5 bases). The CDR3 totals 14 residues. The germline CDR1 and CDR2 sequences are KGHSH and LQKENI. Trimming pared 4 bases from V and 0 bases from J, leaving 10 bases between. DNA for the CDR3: TGTGCCAGCTCACTGGGAACTAGCTCCTACGAGCAGTACTTC. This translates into CASSLGTSSYEQYF. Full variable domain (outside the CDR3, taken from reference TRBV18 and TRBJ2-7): NAGVMQNPRHLVRRRGQEARLRCSPMKGHSHVYWYRQLPEEGLKFMVYLQKENIIDESGMPKERFSAEFPKEGPSILRIQQVVRGDSAAYFCASSLGTSSYEQYFGPGTRLTVT.

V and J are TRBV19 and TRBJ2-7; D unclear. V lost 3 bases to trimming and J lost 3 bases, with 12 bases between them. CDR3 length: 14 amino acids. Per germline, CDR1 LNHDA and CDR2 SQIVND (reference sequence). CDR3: CASSMRQSNYEQYF. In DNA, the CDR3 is TGTGCCAGTAGTATGCGGCAGTCCAACTACGAGCAGTACTTC. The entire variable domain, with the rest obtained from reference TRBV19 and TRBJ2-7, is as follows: DGGITQSPKYLFRKEGQNVTLSCEQNLNHDAMYWYRQDPGQGLRLIYYSQIVNDFQKGDIAEGYSVSREKKESFPLTVTSAQKNPTAFYLCASSMRQSNYEQYFGPGTRLTVT.

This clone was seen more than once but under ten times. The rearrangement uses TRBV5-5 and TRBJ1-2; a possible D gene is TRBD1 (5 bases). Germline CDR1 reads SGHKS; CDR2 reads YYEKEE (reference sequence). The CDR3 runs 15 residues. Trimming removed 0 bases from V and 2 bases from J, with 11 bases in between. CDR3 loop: CASSLVSGPNYGYTF. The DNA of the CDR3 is TGTGCCAGCAGCTTGGTCTCAGGGCCCAACTATGGCTACACCTTC.

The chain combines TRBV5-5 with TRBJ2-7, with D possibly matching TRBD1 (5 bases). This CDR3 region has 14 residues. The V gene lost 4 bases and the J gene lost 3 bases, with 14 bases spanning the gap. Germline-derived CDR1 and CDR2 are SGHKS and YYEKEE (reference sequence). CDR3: CASSPLQGGYEQYF. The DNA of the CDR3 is TGTGCCAGCAGCCCCCTCCAGGGCGGCTACGAGCAGTACTTC.

DNA for the CDR3: TGTGCCAGCAGATCGGGACTAGACCTTTACGAGCAGTACTTC. Protein: CASRSGLDLYEQYF. The gene calls are TRBV5-4 and TRBJ2-7; TRBD2 agrees at 8 bases. In germline, CDR1 is SGHNT, CDR2 YYREEE (reference sequence). The CDR3 loop spans 14 amino acids. The trim removed 5 bases at V and 4 bases at J, leaving 8 bases unmatched.